Reported below is one TCR beta chain. CDR1 is SGHKS and CDR2 is YYEKEE in the germline V gene (reference sequence). V was clipped by 3 bases and J by 4 bases; unmatched bases: 9. The CDR3 has 16 residues. The data were taken from a study of blood T cell repertoires in COVID-19. Study-wide background: Whether acute or convalescent, the COVID-19 samples came from the United States, Italy and Spain. T cells, B-cell-depleted T cells, or PBMCs provided the cDNA or gDNA that served as material.

Per the study methods: The authors estimated nucleated cell counts from reference gene primer amplification. The repertoire was sequenced with immunoSEQ multiplex PCR; TCRdb's copy has only in-frame clones and lacks some. V and J calls and clone size are those listed in that table; D and trimming were worked out from the DNA. Here the sample spans 70,000 to 95,000 clones, roughly 82% being singletons. Sequenced material: peripheral blood. The origin of this receptor is a human donor in a cohort sampled during active COVID-19. The chain employs TRBV5-5 and TRBJ2-7, with 11 bases fitting TRBD1. This CDR3 is CASSSIGGDRGYEQYF. Written as DNA, the CDR3 is TGTGCCAGCAGCTCGATTGGAGGGGACAGGGGGTACGAGCAGTACTTC.